This passage covers 32 T cell receptor beta chains from one sample sequenced in a study of T cell repertoires in cytomegalovirus infection (dated by TCRdb to about 2019). These receptors' antigens are unknown. This sample's treatment or condition label indicates: in vitro stimulation with specific CMV peptide epitopes to enrich CMV-specific T cells. The listed sequencing device is Illumina HiSeq 1500. In TCRdb, the public reads were trimmed at Q25 with fastp and aligned with MiXCR, with productive beta chains retained. Rows are combined by CDR3 protein, so each entry shows the most common genes and DNA. Counted in this sample were under 350,000 distinct CDR3 sequences; 20% to 25% of them appeared once. Jointly, the top ten make up approximately 20% of the sample. The material was cultured PBMCs, obtained from culture after CMV antigen stimulation. The receptor set was obtained from a human donor in good health (CMV status not recorded). Some clones in this sample may be carry-over from other donors' samples.

There are many counts of this clonotype. The rearrangement uses TRBV7-2 and TRBJ2-1; the D is unclear. The CDR3 has 15 residues. Trimming took off 5 bases at V and 1 base at J, with 12 bases between the two ends. Germline CDR1 and CDR2: SGHTA and FQGNSA. CDR3 DNA sequence: TGTGCCAGCAGCCCTCCCGGCGGTTCCTACAATGAGCAGTTCTTC. Translated, it gives CASSPPGGSYNEQFF.

This clonotype was observed a single time. This could be a read error, since a much larger clone is one nucleotide away. The chain joins TRBV7-2 to TRBJ1-2; D call uncertain. V was shortened by 5 bases and J by 7 bases, with 14 bases between the two germline ends. The CDR3 length is 13 residues. CDR1 and CDR2 (germline): SGHTA, FQGNSA. CDR3 loop: CTSSRSTIGGYTF. CDR3 DNA sequence: TGTACCAGCAGCCGGTCGACCATCGGTGGCTACACCTTC.

This clonotype was counted a few times. The V and J genes are TRBV15 and TRBJ2-3; either TRBD1 or TRBD2 may fit D (6 bases each). This CDR3 contains 15 residues. Trimming took off 3 bases at V and 1 base at J, with 11 bases between the two ends. The germline gives CDR1 LNHNV, CDR2 YYDKDF (reference sequence). The CDR3 DNA follows: TGTGCCACCAGCAGCGGGGGCTGGGGCACAGATACGCAGTATTTT. Its translation: CATSSGGWGTDTQYF.

A remark on this clonotype: With a much larger clone just one base away, this may be a read error. This is likely a read error, given that the CDR3 carries no conserved phenylalanine or tryptophan at its end. The chain has TRBV7-2 and TRBJ1-1; tentatively, D is TRBD1 (5 bases). CDR1 is SGHTA, CDR2 FQGNSA, per germline. Trimming stripped 5 bases from V and 5 bases from J, with 18 bases between. CDR3 length equals 15 residues. CDR3 nucleotides: TGTGCCAGCAGCCAGTACACGGGGGTTCAAACTGAAGCTTTCTTA. Amino acid sequence: CASSQYTGVQTEAFL.

V usage is TRBV28 and J usage is TRBJ2-7; D is ambiguous. This CDR3 has 14 residues. In germline, CDR1 is MDHEN, CDR2 SYDVKM. The V gene lost 7 bases and the J gene lost 3 bases, with 16 bases spanning the gap. Written as DNA, the CDR3 is TGTGCCAGCACCTCAACAGCGAACGGCTACGAGCAGTACTTC. It is translated as CASTSTANGYEQYF.

The V gene is TRBV7-6, the J gene TRBJ2-7, with D possibly being TRBD1 (6 bases). V dropped 5 bases and J dropped 4 bases, with 18 bases sitting between them. Germline CDR1 reads SGHVS; CDR2 reads FNYEAQ. The CDR3 consists of 15 residues. This CDR3 reads CASSLGQRGLYEQYV. The CDR3 DNA is TGTGCCAGCAGCCTAGGACAGAGAGGCTTATACGAGCAGTACGTC.

This clonotype was seen a few times. The chain combines TRBV14 with TRBJ2-7; D is uncertain. The CDR3 consists of 13 residues. CDR1 is SGHDN, CDR2 FVKESK, per germline. V was cut by 1 base and J by 5 bases, with 9 bases left in between. For the CDR3, the DNA is TGTGCCAGCAGCCAAGGTATCCGGGACGAGCAGTACGTC. Amino acid sequence: CASSQGIRDEQYV.

This clonotype has only a few counts. The chain links TRBV6-2 or TRBV6-3 to TRBJ2-5; 7 bases line up with TRBD2. Germline V gene sequence: CDR1 MNHEY, CDR2 SVGEGT. V shed 2 bases, J shed 1 base, and the junction held 7 bases outside the gene matches. CDR3 size: 16 residues. CDR3 loop: CASSYPLASGQETQYF. CDR3 nucleotides: TGTGCCAGCAGTTACCCCTTGGCTAGCGGCCAAGAGACCCAGTACTTC.

This clonotype was found many times. This chain connects TRBV7-9 to TRBJ1-1, with D perhaps matching TRBD1 (5 bases). Germline V gene lookup returns CDR1 SEHNR and CDR2 FQNEAQ (reference sequence). CDR3 length: 17 residues. Trimming took 4 bases from V and 4 from J, leaving 22 bases between them. This CDR3 reads CASSSSPSQGTATEAFF. Written as DNA, the CDR3 is TGTGCCAGCAGCTCAAGCCCATCTCAGGGCACGGCCACTGAAGCTTTCTTT. The entire variable domain, with the rest obtained from reference TRBV7-9 and TRBJ1-1, is as follows: DTGVSQNPRHKITKRGQNVTFRCDPISEHNRLYWYRQTLGQGPEFLTYFQNEAQLEKSRLLSDRFSAERPKGSFSTLEIQRTEQGDSAMYLCASSSSPSQGTATEAFFGQGTRLTVV.

The chain joins TRBV11-2 to TRBJ2-2, with D uncertain. V was pared by 7 bases and J by 0 bases, with 21 bases between. CDR1 and CDR2 (germline): SGHAT, FQNNGV. The CDR3 loop spans 18 amino acids. CDR3 nucleotides: TGTGCCAGCACCCCTGGATCCTTCAGTGGCCCGAACACCGGGGAGCTGTTTTTT. Its protein product is CASTPGSFSGPNTGELFF.

The CDR3 coding sequence is TGCAGTGCGCTGGGACACCTTGACTACACCTTC. Protein product: CSALGHLDYTF. The genes are TRBV20-1 and TRBJ1-2; possibly TRBD1 for D (6 bases). The V and J ends lost 6 bases and 10 bases respectively, with 15 bases between them. Germline CDR1 DFQATT, CDR2 SNEGSKA (reference sequence). The CDR3 covers 11 residues.

This clonotype was recorded many times. This chain connects TRBV7-2 to TRBJ2-3; D is undetermined. V lost 1 base, J lost 4 bases, and 12 bases lay in between. The CDR3 consists of 15 residues. Germline values: CDR1 SGHTA, CDR2 FQGNSA. CDR3 sequence: CASSLVGLGPDTQYF. CDR3 DNA: TGTGCCAGCAGCTTAGTCGGGCTGGGCCCAGATACGCAGTATTTT.

The chain has TRBV19 and TRBJ1-1, with TRBD1 matching over 11 bases. Germline V lookup: CDR1 LNHDA, CDR2 SQIVND (reference sequence). The CDR3 is made up of 16 amino acids. Unmatched junction bases numbered 8, after V lost 6 bases and J lost 2 bases. The CDR3 DNA reads as TGTGCCAGTAGCGGACAGGGGGCCAACCCTAACACTGAAGCTTTCTTT. This gives the protein CASSGQGANPNTEAFF.

This clonotype appeared a few times. The V gene is TRBV20-1, the J gene TRBJ2-2; D call uncertain. The germline V and J ends were trimmed by 5 bases and 7 bases, with 11 bases remaining between them. There are 12 residues in the CDR3. CDR1 and CDR2 from the germline V gene are DFQATT and SNEGSKA (reference sequence). This CDR3 reads CSADRRDGELFF. The CDR3, as DNA: TGCAGTGCTGACCGTCGTGACGGGGAGCTGTTTTTT.

This clonotype was observed at least ten times. The gene calls are TRBV7-8 and TRBJ1-1, with unresolved D. The CDR3 is 14 amino acids. V was trimmed by 4 bases and J by 2 bases, leaving 11 bases between them. Germline CDR1 is SGHVS and CDR2 is FQNEAQ. The CDR3 here is CASSSPRTNTEAFF. CDR3 bases: TGTGCCAGCAGCTCTCCCCGGACCAACACTGAAGCTTTCTTT.

This clonotype was picked up many times. The chain joins TRBV6-5 to TRBJ1-2, with TRBD1 as a possible D gene (5 bases). The germline V and J ends were trimmed by 0 bases and 0 bases, with 17 bases remaining between them. Germline loops: CDR1 MNHEY, CDR2 SVGAGI. The CDR3 runs to 18 residues. The chain's CDR3 is CASSYSTFGQTANYGYTF. The CDR3 DNA reads as TGTGCCAGCAGTTACTCGACCTTCGGGCAGACAGCTAACTATGGCTACACCTTC.

This clonotype was observed a handful of times. This rearrangement joins TRBV9 to TRBJ1-1; D not resolved. This CDR3 has 14 amino acids. Germline V gene sequence: CDR1 SGDLS, CDR2 YYNGEE. Trimming left V 4 bases short and J 7 bases short, with 17 bases between. The CDR3 DNA sequence: TGTGCCAGCAGCCGCAGATTGGACCCGGATGAAGCTTTCTTT. This sequence encodes CASSRRLDPDEAFF.

This clonotype was observed a few times. The rearrangement joins TRBV5-1 to TRBJ2-2, with D possibly being TRBD1 (5 bases). The CDR3 consists of 16 residues. Germline-derived CDR1 and CDR2 are SGHRS and YFSETQ. The V end was cut by 0 bases, the J end by 1 base, with 10 bases between. The CDR3 reads CASSLADSLNTGELFF. CDR3 in DNA: TGCGCCAGCAGCTTGGCCGACAGTTTGAACACCGGGGAGCTGTTTTTT.

This clonotype appeared a few times. The chain has TRBV7-9 and TRBJ2-7, with 10 bases identical to TRBD1. V lost 1 base and J lost 6; bases outside the gene matches: 0. Germline V lookup: CDR1 SEHNR, CDR2 FQNEAQ (reference sequence). The CDR3 spans 13 residues. The CDR3 DNA reads as TGTGCCAGCAGCTTAGGGACAGGGGGCGAGCAGTACGTC. This gives the protein CASSLGTGGEQYV.

The chain has TRBV7-8 and TRBJ1-1; the D gene is possibly TRBD1 (6 bases). V was pared by 2 bases and J by 4 bases, with 11 bases between. CDR1 SGHVS and CDR2 FQNEAQ come from the germline V gene. This CDR3 is built from 14 residues. The CDR3: CASSLRGGSTEAFF. The CDR3 coding sequence is TGTGCCAGCAGCTTAAGAGGGGGGAGCACTGAAGCTTTCTTT.

With respect to this clonotype: Possible read error: a much larger clone is one base away. The chain joins TRBV7-2 to TRBJ2-3; D is unclear. This CDR3 comprises 16 residues. CDR1 and CDR2 (germline): SGHTA, FQGNSA. The CDR3 is CASGLGRAFSTDTQYF. The CDR3 coding sequence is TGTGCCAGCGGCTTAGGAAGGGCCTTCAGCACAGATACGCAGTATTTT.

The CDR3 region has the DNA TGTGCCAGCAGTCAAACCAGGGGTACCGGGGAGCTGTTTTTT. As protein: CASSQTRGTGELFF. This chain uses TRBV6-1 with TRBJ2-2; possible D gene TRBD1, 6 bases. There are 14 residues in the CDR3. V shed 5 bases and J shed 5 bases, with 12 bases lying between them. The germline V gene has CDR1 MNHNS and CDR2 SASEGT.

This clonotype was observed a handful of times. V is TRBV7-6 and J is TRBJ2-1; TRBD1 is a possible D gene (6 bases). The CDR3 has 13 residues. V was clipped by 2 bases and J by 8 bases, with 10 bases between them. The V gene's germline CDR1 is SGHVS and CDR2 FNYEAQ. The CDR3 sequence: CASSLPGVDEQFF. The CDR3 DNA reads as TGTGCCAGCAGCTTACCAGGGGTCGATGAGCAGTTCTTC.

This sequence joins TRBV28 and TRBJ2-1; 14 bases map to TRBD2. The CDR3 runs to 18 residues. Germline CDR1 is MDHEN and CDR2 is SYDVKM. Trimming took 8 bases from V and 2 from J; bases not matched to a gene: 11. CDR3 bases: TGTGCCAGCGGAACCGGGACTAGCGGGAGAATTGCCTACAATGAGCAGTTCTTC. This sequence encodes CASGTGTSGRIAYNEQFF.

This clonotype showed up just a few times. The chain couples TRBV12-3 or TRBV12-4 to TRBJ2-7, with 7 bases that match TRBD2. V lost 5 bases to trimming and J lost 3 bases; unmatched junction nucleotides: 13. The CDR3 totals 16 residues. The CDR3 region is CASSLYYHRDYYEQYF. The CDR3 DNA follows: TGTGCCAGCAGTCTATACTACCACCGGGACTACTACGAGCAGTACTTC.

V usage is TRBV11-2 and J usage is TRBJ2-3, with D maybe TRBD2 (6 bases). Germline lookup yields CDR1 SGHAT and CDR2 FQNNGV. The CDR3 length is 14 residues. V was shortened by 8 bases and J by 1 base, with 13 bases between the two germline ends. DNA for the CDR3: TGTGCCAGCGGGAGGAGGGAGGGCACAGATACGCAGTATTTT. It specifies CASGRREGTDTQYF.

The sample holds many counts of this clonotype. The chain recombines TRBV19 with TRBJ1-2, with D hard to call. The CDR3 covers 14 residues. V dropped 5 bases and J dropped 5 bases, with 15 bases sitting between them. The germline CDR1 and CDR2 sequences are LNHDA and SQIVND (reference sequence). CDR3 bases: TGTGCCAGTAGTGCGTCAGGTACTCTTTATGGCTACACCTTC. Its protein product is CASSASGTLYGYTF.

In this sample, this clonotype turned up a few times. V gene TRBV6-1 combines with J gene TRBJ1-1; the D gene is possibly TRBD1 (6 bases). This CDR3 is 14 amino acids long. CDR1 MNHNS and CDR2 SASEGT come from the germline V gene. With 4 bases removed from V and 1 base from J, the gap between germline ends came to 10 bases. CDR3 sequence (DNA): TGTGCCAGCAGTGTTTGGGGGCCGAACACTGAAGCTTTCTTT. This translates into CASSVWGPNTEAFF.

This clonotype occurred many times. V and J are TRBV7-2 and TRBJ1-5; D is undetermined. Trimming stripped 5 bases from V and 0 bases from J, with 11 bases between. The germline gives CDR1 SGHTA, CDR2 FQGNSA. This CDR3 has 15 amino acids. As DNA, the CDR3 is TGTGCCAGCAGCCCCTTTGGGGTTAGCAATCAGCCCCAGCATTTT. It yields the protein CASSPFGVSNQPQHF.

This clonotype has just a few counts. The chain is built from TRBV7-2 and TRBJ2-1; D tentatively fits TRBD1 or TRBD2 (5 bases each). The germline V gene encodes CDR1 SGHTA and CDR2 FQGNSA. The CDR3 runs to 16 residues. Trimming removed 6 bases at V and 4 bases at J, with 19 bases between. CDR3 sequence: CASRGDAGGFYNEQFF. CDR3 nucleotide sequence: TGTGCCAGCAGGGGGGACGCAGGAGGCTTTTACAATGAGCAGTTCTTC.

This clonotype occurred a few times. The chain combines TRBV12-3 or TRBV12-4 with TRBJ1-5; no firm D call. V was trimmed by 8 bases and J by 4 bases, leaving 9 bases between them. The CDR3 is 12 residues long. The chain's CDR3 is CASGITNQPQHF. The CDR3 DNA is TGTGCCAGCGGGATAACTAATCAGCCCCAGCATTTT.

There are a few counts of this clonotype. The gene calls are TRBV7-9 and TRBJ2-1; TRBD2 aligns across 8 bases. The ends lost 5 bases at V and 10 bases at J; junction bases unmatched: 16. This CDR3 is 16 amino acids long. Per germline, CDR1 SEHNR and CDR2 FQNEAQ (reference sequence). The CDR3 region is CASSPRGGTRNQEQFF. The CDR3 nucleotides are TGTGCCAGCAGCCCACGGGGGGGGACTAGGAATCAGGAGCAGTTCTTC.